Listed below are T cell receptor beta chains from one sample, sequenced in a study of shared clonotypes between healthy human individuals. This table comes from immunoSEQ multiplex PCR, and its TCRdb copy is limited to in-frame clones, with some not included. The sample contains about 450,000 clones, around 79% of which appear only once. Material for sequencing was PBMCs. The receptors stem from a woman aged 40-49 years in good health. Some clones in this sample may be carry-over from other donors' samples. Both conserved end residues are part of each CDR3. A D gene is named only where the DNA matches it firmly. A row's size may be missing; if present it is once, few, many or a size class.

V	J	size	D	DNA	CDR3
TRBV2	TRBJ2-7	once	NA	TGTGCCAGCAAGGCCAGGGCAATATACGAGCAGTACTTC	CASKARAIYEQYF
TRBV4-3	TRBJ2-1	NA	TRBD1	TGCGCCAGCAGCCGAGAACCGGGACAGGAGCAGTTCTTC	CASSREPGQEQFF
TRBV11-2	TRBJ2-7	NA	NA	TGTGCCAGCAGCTGGAGGGGGGGCGGGTACGAGCAGTACTTC	CASSWRGGGYEQYF
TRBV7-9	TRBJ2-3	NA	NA	TGTGCCAGCAGCCAACAGAACCTGAACACAGATACGCAGTATTTT	CASSQQNLNTDTQYF
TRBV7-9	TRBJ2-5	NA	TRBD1	TGTGCCAGCAGCATTCGGACAGGGCAAGAGACCCAGTACTTC	CASSIRTGQETQYF
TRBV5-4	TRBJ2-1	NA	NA	TGTGCCAGCAGCTTGGACGGAAGCTCCTACAATGAGCAGTTCTTC	CASSLDGSSYNEQFF
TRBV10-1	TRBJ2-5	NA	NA	TGCGCCAGCAGTGAGGGGCTCCAGGAGACCCAGTACTTC	CASSEGLQETQYF
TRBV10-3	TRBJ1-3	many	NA	TGTGCCATCAGTGAGTCCGCGGACTCTGGAAACACCATATATTTT	CAISESADSGNTIYF
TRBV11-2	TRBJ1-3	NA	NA	TGTGCCAGCAGCCTCTCCCGGGCAAACACCATATATTTT	CASSLSRANTIYF
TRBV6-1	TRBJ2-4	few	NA	TGTGCCAGCAGTGAACAGACAGTAAACATTCAGTACTTC	CASSEQTVNIQYF
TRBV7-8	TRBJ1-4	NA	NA	TGTGCCAGCAGCTTACCCAGATTTCGCCCATCTAATGAAAAACTGTTTTTT	CASSLPRFRPSNEKLFF
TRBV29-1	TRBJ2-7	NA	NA	TGCAGCGTGAGGGGGTTGGGCAGCAGAACCTACGAGCAGTACTTC	CSVRGLGSRTYEQYF
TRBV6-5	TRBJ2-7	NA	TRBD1	TGTGCCAGCAGAACAGGGGGTGGCGACGAGCAGTACTTC	CASRTGGGDEQYF
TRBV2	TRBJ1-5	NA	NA	TGTGCCAGCAGCTACACAGCGGGAGATCAGCCCCAGCATTTT	CASSYTAGDQPQHF
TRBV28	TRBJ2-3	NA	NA	TGTGCCAGCAGCCACTCCCGGTGGGGACGCCCCACAGATACGCAGTATTTT	CASSHSRWGRPTDTQYF
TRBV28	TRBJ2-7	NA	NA	TGTGCCAGCAGTTACCCCAATTCCTACGAGCAGTACTTC	CASSYPNSYEQYF
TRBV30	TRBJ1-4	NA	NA	TGTGCCTGGAGTGTACACGGGGGAGGGGCGGAAAAACTGTTTTTT	CAWSVHGGGAEKLFF
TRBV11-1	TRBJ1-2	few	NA	TGTGCCAGCAGCTTCCGAGGGGACTACTATGGCTACACCTTC	CASSFRGDYYGYTF
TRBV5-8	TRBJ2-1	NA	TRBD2	TGTGCCAGCAGCTTGATATTGGGGGGGAGAGCGGACAATGAGCAGTTCTTC	CASSLILGGRADNEQFF
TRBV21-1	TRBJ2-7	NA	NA	TGTGCCAGCAGCAAAGATCGGTGTGCCTTCTCCTACGAGCAGTACTTC	CASSKDRCAFSYEQYF
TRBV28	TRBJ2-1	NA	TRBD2	TGTGCCAGCGGTATTCGAGCTAGCGGAGGATACAATGAGCAGTTCTTC	CASGIRASGGYNEQFF
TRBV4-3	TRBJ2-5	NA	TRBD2	TGCGCCAGCAGCCAAGAGGGCCGACTAGCGGGAGGAGAGACCCAGTACTTC	CASSQEGRLAGGETQYF
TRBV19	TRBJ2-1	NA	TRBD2	TGTGCCAGTAGTAGTGAGGGGGGGAGCGGGAGCCTCAATGAGCAGTTCTTC	CASSSEGGSGSLNEQFF
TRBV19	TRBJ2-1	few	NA	TGTGCCAGTAGTATAAGTTCAACAGGTTGGGGGAGTCGGAATGAGCAGTTCTTC	CASSISSTGWGSRNEQFF
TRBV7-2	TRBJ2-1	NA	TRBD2	TGTGCCAGCAGCCCTAGGGGGGTTGTAGCGGGAGGCTTTGAGCAGTTCTTC	CASSPRGVVAGGFEQFF
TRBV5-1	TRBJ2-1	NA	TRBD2	TGCGCCAGCAGCTTCCCAGTCGGACTAGCGGGAGTCCCCCCAACCTACAATGAGCAGTTCTTC	CASSFPVGLAGVPPTYNEQFF
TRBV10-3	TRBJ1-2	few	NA	TGTGCCATCAGTGAGTCATCAGGGCACTATGGCTACACCTTC	CAISESSGHYGYTF
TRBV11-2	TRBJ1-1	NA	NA	TGTGCCAGCAGCTTAGCGGCGCCCGTCTTT	CASSLAAPVF
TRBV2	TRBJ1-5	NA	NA	TGTGCCAGCAGTGAACCCGGAACAAGCAGCCAGCCCCAGCATTTT	CASSEPGTSSQPQHF
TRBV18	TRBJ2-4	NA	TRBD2	TGTGCCAGCTCACGAACGGATCAGCGGGAGGGCCCGGCCAAAAACATTCAGTACTTC	CASSRTDQREGPAKNIQYF
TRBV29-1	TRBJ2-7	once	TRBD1	TGCAGCACCGGACAGGGGAGCTCCTACGAGCAGTACTTC	CSTGQGSSYEQYF
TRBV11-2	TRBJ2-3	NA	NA	TGTGCCAGCAGCTTATTGGCTCTCACAGATACGCAGTATTTT	CASSLLALTDTQYF